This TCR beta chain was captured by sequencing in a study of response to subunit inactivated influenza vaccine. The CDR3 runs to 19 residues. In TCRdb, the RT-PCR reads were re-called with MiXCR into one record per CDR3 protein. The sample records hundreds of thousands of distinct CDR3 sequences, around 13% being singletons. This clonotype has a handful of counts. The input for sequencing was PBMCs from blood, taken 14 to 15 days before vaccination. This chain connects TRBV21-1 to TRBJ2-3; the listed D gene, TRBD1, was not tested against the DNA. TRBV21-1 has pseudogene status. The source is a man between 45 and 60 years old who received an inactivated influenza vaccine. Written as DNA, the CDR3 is TGTGCCAGCAGCAACCGGTCAATAGGGGCGTCAGGGGGCAAAGATACGCAGTATTTT. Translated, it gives CASSNRSIGASGGKDTQYF.